The 26 T cell receptor beta chains below were found in one sample sequenced in a study of blood T cell repertoires in COVID-19. The protocol was immunoSEQ multiplex PCR, while the TCRdb copy is restricted to in-frame clones and leaves out a portion. The sample gives some 180,000 clones, more than 70% of which show up once; around 17% is in the top ten. Input material: peripheral blood. All receptors come from a man aged 45-65 years with COVID-19, enrolled during active disease.

J is TRBJ1-1 and V is TRBV6-1, with TRBD1 as a possible D gene (5 bases). Germline V gene lookup returns CDR1 MNHNS and CDR2 SASEGT. The CDR3 is 15 amino acids. V was pared by 2 bases and J by 5 bases, with 15 bases between. This CDR3 reads CASSERRDDGTEAFF. The CDR3 DNA reads as TGTGCCAGCAGTGAAAGGCGGGACGACGGGACTGAAGCTTTCTTT.

This rearrangement joins TRBV29-1 to TRBJ2-5; D is uncertain. The CDR3 length is 10 residues. Germline lookup yields CDR1 SQVTM and CDR2 ANQGSEA. V was cut by 7 bases and J by 0 bases, with 3 bases left in between. The CDR3 sequence: CSANQETQYF. DNA of the CDR3: TGCAGCGCCAACCAAGAGACCCAGTACTTC.

The CDR3, as DNA: TGCGCCAGCAGCCTTACAGGGGTACACAGCTCTGGGGCCAACGTCCTGACTTTC. Protein sequence: CASSLTGVHSSGANVLTF. The chain is built from TRBV5-1 and TRBJ2-6; 7 positions match TRBD1. Germline V gene lookup returns CDR1 SGHRS and CDR2 YFSETQ. The CDR3 has 18 residues. The V segment lost 4 bases and the J segment 0 bases; nucleotides outside the gene matches: 10.

The chain uses TRBV5-1 and TRBJ2-3, with a possible D match to TRBD2 (5 bases). Germline V gene data show CDR1 as SGHRS and CDR2 as YFSETQ. V lost 5 bases and J lost 0, with 16 bases in between. The CDR3 covers 16 residues. CDR3 region: CASSFTLALSTDTQYF. CDR3 nucleotides: TGCGCCAGCAGTTTCACCTTAGCGTTGAGCACAGATACGCAGTATTTT.

The V and J genes are TRBV5-1 and TRBJ2-5, with 13 bases matching TRBD2. The length of the CDR3 is 16 residues. V lost 1 base, J lost 3 bases, and 3 bases stayed unmatched. Germline-derived CDR1 and CDR2 are SGHRS and YFSETQ. In DNA form, the CDR3 reads TGCGCCAGCAGCTTGAGGGGACTAGCGGGAAAAGAGACCCAGTACTTC. Its translation is CASSLRGLAGKETQYF. The full variable domain, rest sourced from reference TRBV5-1 and TRBJ2-5, is KAGVTQTPRYLIKTRGQQVTLSCSPISGHRSVSWYQQTPGQGLQFLFEYFSETQRNKGNFPGRFSGRQFSNSRSEMNVSTLELGDSALYLCASSLRGLAGKETQYFGPGTRLLVL.

This rearrangement joins TRBV9 to TRBJ2-3; 9 positions agree with TRBD2. The CDR3 has 15 residues. CDR1 and CDR2 from the germline V gene are SGDLS and YYNGEE. The trim removed 0 bases at V and 4 bases at J, leaving 3 bases unmatched. The CDR3 DNA reads as TGTGCCAGCAGCGTAGGCGGCGGGGGGGCAGATACGCAGTATTTT. This sequence encodes CASSVGGGGADTQYF.

V gene TRBV20-1 combines with J gene TRBJ2-7; 8 bases agree with TRBD2. V trimming: 3 bases; J trimming: 7 bases; junction bases outside the gene matches: 11. The CDR3 sequence is 14 residues long. Germline CDR1 reads DFQATT; CDR2 reads SNEGSKA (reference sequence). In DNA form, the CDR3 reads TGCAGTGCTAGTTCGGGAGGGCCTTCAGATGAGCAGTACTTC. It translates to CSASSGGPSDEQYF.

V gene TRBV29-1 combines with J gene TRBJ2-3, with D possibly being TRBD1 (6 bases). V dropped 4 bases and J dropped 4 bases, with 15 bases sitting between them. The CDR3 runs 14 residues. CDR1 SQVTM and CDR2 ANQGSEA come from the germline V gene. This CDR3 reads CSVGRDRSSDTQYF. The CDR3 region has the DNA TGCAGCGTTGGACGAGACAGGTCTTCAGATACGCAGTATTTT.

The V call is TRBV19, the J call TRBJ1-2; D possibly corresponds to TRBD1 (6 bases). The CDR3 extends over 13 amino acids. Germline V lookup: CDR1 LNHDA, CDR2 SQIVND (reference sequence). Trimming took off 4 bases at V and 7 bases at J, with 13 bases between the two ends. The CDR3 coding sequence is TGTGCCAGTAGTAATACAGGGTGGAGTGGCTACACCTTC. The encoded protein is CASSNTGWSGYTF. Combining the CDR3 with reference TRBV19 and TRBJ1-2 gives the whole variable domain DGGITQSPKYLFRKEGQNVTLSCEQNLNHDAMYWYRQDPGQGLRLIYYSQIVNDFQKGDIAEGYSVSREKKESFPLTVTSAQKNPTAFYLCASSNTGWSGYTFGSGTRLTVV.

This clone was found a few times. The chain links TRBV9 to TRBJ2-1, with 9 nucleotides matching TRBD2. The CDR3 has 15 amino acids. V gave up 1 base and J gave up 4 bases; unmatched junction bases: 3. Germline V gives CDR1 SGDLS, CDR2 YYNGEE. CDR3 sequence reads: CASSVYSGGYNEQFF. The CDR3, as DNA: TGTGCCAGCAGCGTATATAGCGGGGGTTACAATGAGCAGTTCTTC.

The chain combines TRBV14 with TRBJ2-3; 12 bases are shared with TRBD1. The CDR3 spans 16 residues. V lost 4 bases, J lost 5 bases, and 7 bases stayed unmatched. The germline V gene encodes CDR1 SGHDN and CDR2 FVKESK. The CDR3: CASSPKGTGGRDTQYF. The CDR3 DNA reads TGTGCCAGCAGCCCCAAAGGGACAGGGGGCAGAGATACGCAGTATTTT.

V usage is TRBV6-5 and J usage is TRBJ1-5; 8 nucleotides match TRBD1. The ends lost 6 bases at V and 9 bases at J; junction bases unmatched: 10. CDR1 and CDR2 from the germline V gene are MNHEY and SVGAGI. There are 14 residues in the CDR3. The CDR3 DNA sequence: TGTGCCAGCAGGCCGACAGGGGTGCTATGGCCCCAGCATTTT. Translation gives CASRPTGVLWPQHF.

The V call is TRBV9, the J call TRBJ2-7; D is possibly TRBD2 (6 bases). V lost 0 bases to trimming and J lost 1 base, with 11 bases between them. CDR3 length: 15 amino acids. CDR1 and CDR2 (germline): SGDLS, YYNGEE. CDR3 residues: CASSVGGEVSYEQYF. In nucleotides, the CDR3 is TGTGCCAGCAGCGTAGGGGGGGAAGTATCCTACGAGCAGTACTTC.

The CDR3 DNA follows: TGCAGCGTTGAAGCAACTAGCTCCTACAATGAGCAGTTCTTC. It specifies CSVEATSSYNEQFF. The chain links TRBV29-1 to TRBJ2-1, with a tentative D call TRBD2 (5 bases). From germline, CDR1 is SQVTM and CDR2 ANQGSEA. The CDR3 runs 14 residues. Between the trimmed V and J ends, which lost 1 base and 0 bases, there was a span of 7 bases.

The chain employs TRBV7-8 and TRBJ2-1; tentative D call: TRBD2 (5 bases). This CDR3 has 14 residues. CDR1 and CDR2 (germline): SGHVS, FQNEAQ. Trimming shortened V by 0 bases and J by 6 bases, and 9 bases separated the two germline ends. CDR3 DNA sequence: TGTGCCAGCAGCTTAGCGGGAGTAGCCAATGAGCAGTTCTTC. Protein sequence: CASSLAGVANEQFF.

In this sample, this clone turned up a few times. This chain connects TRBV19 to TRBJ1-5; D perhaps matches TRBD1 (5 bases). V lost 6 bases and J lost 1, with 13 bases in between. Per germline, CDR1 LNHDA and CDR2 SQIVND (reference sequence). CDR3 length equals 15 residues. This CDR3 is CASSSRGRSNQPQHF. CDR3 nucleotide sequence: TGTGCCAGTAGCTCAAGGGGCAGGAGCAATCAGCCCCAGCATTTT.

J is TRBJ2-1 and V is TRBV27; 7 nucleotides agree with TRBD1. Germline V gene lookup returns CDR1 MNHEY and CDR2 SMNVEV (reference sequence). The CDR3 is 15 amino acids. With V trimmed by 2 bases and J by 6 bases, 7 bases remained unmatched. The CDR3 region has the DNA TGTGCCAGCAGTTTAATCTCGACAGGGACCAATGAGCAGTTCTTC. Its protein product is CASSLISTGTNEQFF.

This sequence joins TRBV19 and TRBJ2-7; TRBD1 agrees at 9 bases. CDR1 is LNHDA, CDR2 SQIVND, per germline (reference sequence). CDR3 length: 14 amino acids. Trimming cost V 3 bases and J 5 bases; bases outside gene matches: 5. CDR3 sequence (DNA): TGTGCCAGTAGTATTGGACAGGGGTTCCACGAGCAGTACTTC. Residues: CASSIGQGFHEQYF.

The rearrangement links TRBV3-1 (or the pseudogene TRBV3-2) to TRBJ1-1, with 8 bases matching TRBD1. V was pared by 0 bases and J by 4 bases, with 10 bases of the junction left unmatched. The length of the CDR3 is 17 residues. Per the germline V gene, CDR1 is LGHDT and CDR2 is YNNKEL (reference sequence). This CDR3 is CASSQDKTGVWVTEAFF. The CDR3 DNA follows: TGTGCCAGCAGCCAAGACAAGACAGGGGTTTGGGTCACTGAAGCTTTCTTT.

This clone has more than one count but fewer than ten. The chain uses TRBV7-9 and TRBJ2-6; possible D gene TRBD1, 5 bases. The CDR3 is 15 amino acids. V was clipped by 2 bases and J by 2 bases, with 7 bases between them. Per the germline V gene, CDR1 is SEHNR and CDR2 is FQNEAQ (reference sequence). The CDR3 nucleotides are TGTGCCAGCAGCTTAATAGGGGCTGGGGCCAACGTCCTGACTTTC. Translated: CASSLIGAGANVLTF.

The CDR3 here is CASTVKDKPGNYGYTF. The CDR3 nucleotides are TGTGCCAGCACAGTTAAGGATAAACCGGGAAACTATGGCTACACCTTC. This sequence joins TRBV6-6 and TRBJ1-2; D gene uncertain. The CDR3 loop spans 16 amino acids. The germline V gene encodes CDR1 MNHNY and CDR2 SVGAGI (reference sequence). Trimming removed 7 bases at V and 2 bases at J, with 20 bases between.

This chain connects TRBV5-1 to TRBJ2-7, with 9 nucleotides matching TRBD1. CDR1 SGHRS and CDR2 YFSETQ come from the germline V gene. CDR3 length: 14 residues. Trimming cost V 4 bases and J 3 bases; bases outside gene matches: 5. The CDR3 loop reads CASSERDRVYEQYF. DNA for the CDR3: TGCGCCAGCAGCGAGCGGGACAGGGTCTACGAGCAGTACTTC.

The chain combines TRBV19 with TRBJ2-2; possibly TRBD1 for D (5 bases). Deletions cut 7 bases from V and 1 base from J, with 10 bases between. This CDR3 comprises 14 residues. Germline loops: CDR1 LNHDA, CDR2 SQIVND (reference sequence). This CDR3 reads CASKWQGNTGELFF. The DNA for the CDR3 is TGTGCCAGTAAGTGGCAGGGGAACACCGGGGAGCTGTTTTTT.

The chain links TRBV4-2 to TRBJ1-6, with 7 bases lining up with TRBD1. The CDR3 consists of 15 residues. With 3 bases clipped from V and 7 bases from J, the junction kept 6 bases outside the gene matches. Germline V gene data show CDR1 as LGHNA and CDR2 as YNFKEQ. DNA of the CDR3: TGTGCCAGCAGCCAGAATCGGGGACAGAATTCACCCCTCCACTTT. This translates into CASSQNRGQNSPLHF.

The chain recombines TRBV15 with TRBJ2-2; TRBD1 is a possible D gene (5 bases). The CDR3 has 16 residues. Germline values: CDR1 LNHNV, CDR2 YYDKDF (reference sequence). Trimming shortened V by 0 bases and J by 1 base, and 9 bases separated the two germline ends. CDR3 loop: CATSRDFTGNTGELFF. The CDR3 region has the DNA TGTGCCACCAGCAGAGATTTCACAGGGAACACCGGGGAGCTGTTTTTT.

V gene TRBV5-4 combines with J gene TRBJ2-3, with 10 bases identical to TRBD1. Germline loops: CDR1 SGHNT, CDR2 YYREEE (reference sequence). The V gene end was trimmed by 2 bases and the J gene end by 6 bases; junction bases not matched to a gene: 9. CDR3 length equals 16 residues. The chain's CDR3 is CASSFPGQGVADTQYF. The DNA of the CDR3 is TGTGCCAGCAGCTTTCCCGGACAGGGGGTCGCGGATACGCAGTATTTT.